This passage covers 10 T cell receptor beta chains from one sample sequenced in a study of OX40 agonist ivuxolimab in advanced cancers. Clones were sequenced by immunoSEQ multiplex PCR, and TCRdb holds only the in-frame ones, with some missing. Of over 65,000 clones listed, 65% to 90% were seen once; the top ten hold roughly 1.9%. The sequencing here drew on CD4+ or CD8+ T cells sorted from blood, taken in a trial of the OX40 agonist ivuxolimab. All receptors derive from an adult with an advanced solid tumor such as melanoma, head and neck, liver or kidney cancer.

The chain employs TRBV5-4 and TRBJ2-3; D gene unclear. The CDR3 length is 16 residues. CDR1 is SGHNT, CDR2 YYREEE, per germline (reference sequence). V was trimmed by 4 bases and J by 6 bases, leaving 21 bases between them. CDR3: CASSTRKVRTPDTQYF. In nucleotides, the CDR3 is TGTGCCAGCAGCACAAGGAAAGTAAGAACCCCGGATACGCAGTATTTT. The whole variable domain, remainder taken from reference TRBV5-4 and TRBJ2-3, is ETGVTQSPTHLIKTRGQQVTLRCSSQSGHNTVSWYQQALGQGPQFIFQYYREEENGRGNFPPRFSGLQFPNYSSELNVNALELDDSALYLCASSTRKVRTPDTQYFGPGTRLTVL.

The CDR3 sequence: CASSPRRGQVPGELFF. Written as DNA, the CDR3 is TGTGCCAGCAGCCCAAGACGGGGACAGGTGCCCGGGGAGCTGTTTTTT. The chain combines TRBV5-4 with TRBJ2-2; 8 nucleotides match TRBD1. This CDR3 has 16 amino acids. Germline V gene sequence: CDR1 SGHNT, CDR2 YYREEE (reference sequence). The junction had 11 bases not matched to a gene; V was cut back by 4 bases and J by 6 bases.

This clone was detected only a few times. This chain links TRBV7-2 with TRBJ2-5; no clear D. Germline CDR1 is SGHTA and CDR2 is FQGNSA. V was shortened by 1 base and J by 5 bases, with 14 bases between the two germline ends. The CDR3 runs to 15 residues. The CDR3 loop reads CASSLVVAAQETQYF. The CDR3 DNA sequence: TGTGCCAGCAGCTTAGTGGTCGCGGCTCAGGAGACCCAGTACTTC. Complete variable domain (other parts from reference TRBV7-2 and TRBJ2-5): GAGVSQSPSNKVTEKGKDVELRCDPISGHTALYWYRQSLGQGLEFLIYFQGNSAPDKSGLPSDRFSAERTGGSVSTLTIQRTQQEDSAVYLCASSLVVAAQETQYFGPGTRLLVL.

The chain is built from TRBV5-5 and TRBJ1-5, with TRBD1 matching 7 bases. This CDR3 is 14 amino acids long. Germline values: CDR1 SGHKS, CDR2 YYEKEE (reference sequence). V lost 3 bases to trimming and J lost 3 bases; unmatched junction nucleotides: 3. CDR3 residues: CASSWDSNNQPQHF. CDR3 nucleotides: TGTGCCAGCAGCTGGGACAGTAACAATCAGCCCCAGCATTTT.

The chain couples TRBV25-1 to TRBJ2-1; TRBD2 is a possible D gene (5 bases). Germline values: CDR1 MGHDK, CDR2 SYGVNS. V lost 4 bases to trimming and J lost 4 bases, with 11 bases between them. The CDR3 has 14 amino acids. CDR3 nucleotides: TGTGCCAGCAGTGGACGGCGGGTATACAATGAGCAGTTCTTC. The encoded protein is CASSGRRVYNEQFF.

The rearrangement joins TRBV11-2 to TRBJ2-5; 7 bases agree with TRBD1. This CDR3 is built from 15 residues. With 3 bases clipped from V and 3 bases from J, the junction kept 7 bases outside the gene matches. Germline CDR1 reads SGHAT; CDR2 reads FQNNGV. The CDR3 spells CASSFNTGTEETQYF. In DNA form, the CDR3 reads TGTGCCAGCAGCTTTAACACCGGGACAGAAGAGACCCAGTACTTC. Based on the CDR3 plus reference TRBV11-2 and TRBJ2-5, the full variable domain is EAGVAQSPRYKIIEKRQSVAFWCNPISGHATLYWYQQILGQGPKLLIQFQNNGVVDDSQLPKDRFSAERLKGVDSTLKIQPAKLEDSAVYLCASSFNTGTEETQYFGPGTRLLVL.

The rearrangement links TRBV5-8 to TRBJ2-5, with unresolved D. The CDR3 extends over 14 amino acids. Trimming left V 5 bases short and J 5 bases short, with 16 bases between. The germline gives CDR1 SGHTS, CDR2 YDEGEE. CDR3 protein: CASRPDRLVETQYF. Here the CDR3 DNA reads TGTGCCAGCAGGCCCGATAGGTTGGTGGAGACCCAGTACTTC. The full variable domain, with the rest looked up from reference TRBV5-8 and TRBJ2-5, is EAGVTQSPTHLIKTRGQQATLRCSPISGHTSVYWYQQALGLGLQFLLWYDEGEERNRGNFPPRFSGRQFPNYSSELNVNALELEDSALYLCASRPDRLVETQYFGPGTRLLVL.

This clone came up once. This chain joins TRBV5-5 and TRBJ1-5; D gene ambiguous. The germline gives CDR1 SGHKS, CDR2 YYEKEE (reference sequence). The length of the CDR3 is 16 residues. The V gene lost 4 bases and the J gene lost 2 bases, with 16 bases spanning the gap. Here the CDR3 reads CASSVNSQRGNQPQHF. CDR3 sequence (DNA): TGTGCCAGCAGCGTTAATAGTCAGAGGGGCAATCAGCCCCAGCATTTT.

This chain links TRBV5-6 with TRBJ1-2, with TRBD1 as a possible D gene (6 bases). From germline, CDR1 is SGHDT and CDR2 YYEEEE. The V end was cut by 4 bases, the J end by 0 bases, with 10 bases between. The CDR3 loop spans 14 amino acids. CDR3 sequence (DNA): TGTGCCAGCAGCCCGGCAGGGGCTAACTATGGCTACACCTTC. Translated: CASSPAGANYGYTF.

The chain is built from TRBV7-9 and TRBJ2-7; 7 nucleotides align to TRBD1. The germline V gene encodes CDR1 SEHNR and CDR2 FQNEAQ (reference sequence). The CDR3 spans 13 residues. Trimming removed 10 bases from V and 2 bases from J; junction bases left unmatched: 8. The CDR3 DNA is TGTGCCACCCAACGAACAGGGGCCTACGAGCAGTACTTC. Amino acid sequence: CATQRTGAYEQYF.